The 32 T cell receptor beta chains reported below all come from one sample, sequenced in a study of cytomegalovirus exposure and HLA in healthy donors. The primer mix had 60 Vbeta and 13 Jbeta primers. Using immunoSEQ multiplex PCR, the repertoire was profiled, and TCRdb retains in-frame clones only, with some absent. The sample records fewer than 200,000 clones, approximately 80% being singletons. Sequences were obtained from PBMCs. The source is a woman aged 50 to 60 in good health and CMV-seropositive.

The chain combines TRBV7-2 with TRBJ2-7; maybe TRBD1 (6 bases). The CDR3 contains 15 residues. Trimming stripped 4 bases from V and 3 bases from J, with 16 bases between. Germline V gene sequence: CDR1 SGHTA, CDR2 FQGNSA. CDR3 sequence (DNA): TGTGCCAGCAGCTCTTCAGGGGCCCTTGGCTACGAGCAGTACTTC. Amino acids: CASSSSGALGYEQYF.

The V and J genes are TRBV9 and TRBJ2-7; a weak D match, TRBD2 (5 bases). Trimming shortened V by 1 base and J by 2 bases, and 10 bases separated the two germline ends. CDR3 length: 14 amino acids. The germline gives CDR1 SGDLS, CDR2 YYNGEE. The CDR3 region has the DNA TGTGCCAGCAGCGTAAAAGCGGATCCCTACGAGCAGTACTTC. This codes for CASSVKADPYEQYF.

This clone was observed a few times. The CDR3 protein is CASSLSINTEAFF. Written as DNA, the CDR3 is TGTGCCAGCAGCTTATCTATAAACACTGAAGCTTTCTTT. The V and J genes are TRBV7-3 and TRBJ1-1; no clear D gene. V lost 2 bases to trimming and J lost 2 bases, with 6 bases between them. Germline V CDR1 and CDR2: SGHTA, FQGTGA. The CDR3 runs to 13 residues.

The chain has TRBV9 and TRBJ2-3; possible D gene TRBD2, 5 bases. From germline, CDR1 is SGDLS and CDR2 YYNGEE. V gave up 0 bases and J gave up 0 bases, with 14 bases separating them. The CDR3 spans 17 residues. The CDR3 DNA reads as TGTGCCAGCAGCGTAGCTACCGGGGAGCTTAGCACAGATACGCAGTATTTT. Translating gives CASSVATGELSTDTQYF. Filled out from reference TRBV9 and TRBJ2-3, the complete variable domain reads DSGVTQTPKHLITATGQRVTLRCSPRSGDLSVYWYQQSLDQGLQFLIQYYNGEERAKGNILERFSAQQFPDLHSELNLSSLELGDSALYFCASSVATGELSTDTQYFGPGTRLTVL.

The V and J genes are TRBV30 and TRBJ2-4, with a possible D match to TRBD1 (6 bases). This CDR3 has 17 residues. The V and J ends lost 2 bases and 2 bases respectively, with 19 bases between them. Germline assignment: CDR1 GTSNPN and CDR2 SVGIG (reference sequence). CDR3 DNA: TGTGCCTGGAGTTTCGGATGGGGACAAAGGTCCAAAAACATTCAGTACTTC. Translated: CAWSFGWGQRSKNIQYF.

A few counts support this clone. CDR3 in amino acids: CASSLLPGEWNEQFF. Here the CDR3 DNA reads TGCGCCAGCAGCTTGCTCCCGGGGGAATGGAATGAGCAGTTCTTC. The genes are TRBV5-1 and TRBJ2-1, with D possibly TRBD2 on 6 matching bases. This CDR3 is 15 amino acids long. From germline, CDR1 is SGHRS and CDR2 YFSETQ. The V end lost 1 base, the J end lost 7 bases, and 15 bases lay between the germline ends.

The chain uses TRBV18 and TRBJ1-5, with TRBD1 matching 9 bases. V shed 6 bases, J shed 6 bases, and the junction held 9 bases outside the gene matches. Per the germline V gene, CDR1 is KGHSH and CDR2 is LQKENI. This CDR3 comprises 15 residues. CDR3 bases: TGTGCCAGCTCCCGGACTACAGGGGGCATTCAGCCCCAGCATTTT. Encoded protein: CASSRTTGGIQPQHF.

The CDR3 region has the DNA TGTGCCAGCAGTTACTCACGAGACAGGGTCACTGAAGCTTTCTTT. Its protein product is CASSYSRDRVTEAFF. The V and J genes are TRBV6-6 and TRBJ1-1, with 7 nucleotides matching TRBD1. V lost 0 bases, J lost 4 bases, and 5 bases stayed unmatched. The CDR3 runs to 15 residues. CDR1 and CDR2 (germline): MNHNY, SVGAGI (reference sequence).

This chain connects TRBV5-4 to TRBJ1-4; 7 nucleotides agree with TRBD1. The CDR3 runs 16 residues. V lost 3 bases, J lost 2 bases, and 7 bases stayed unmatched. The germline CDR1 and CDR2 sequences are SGHNT and YYREEE (reference sequence). The CDR3 loop is CASSSRQGTTNEKLFF. The CDR3 bases are TGTGCCAGCAGCTCTCGACAGGGAACGACTAATGAAAAACTGTTTTTT. Looking up the rest from reference TRBV5-4 and TRBJ1-4 gives the full variable domain: ETGVTQSPTHLIKTRGQQVTLRCSSQSGHNTVSWYQQALGQGPQFIFQYYREEENGRGNFPPRFSGLQFPNYSSELNVNALELDDSALYLCASSSRQGTTNEKLFFGSGTQLSVL.

This clone was seen just once. The J gene is TRBJ2-7, the V gene TRBV2, with D possibly matching TRBD2 (5 bases). CDR3 length equals 14 residues. V shed 1 base and J shed 4 bases, with 11 bases lying between them. Looked up from germline, CDR1 is SNHLY and CDR2 is FYNNEI. The CDR3 DNA is TGTGCCAGCAGTGAAGAGAGCGGCGCTTACGAGCAGTACTTC. Its translation: CASSEESGAYEQYF.

V is TRBV5-6 and J is TRBJ2-5, with D perhaps matching TRBD2 (6 bases). Trimming pared 5 bases from V and 5 bases from J, leaving 22 bases between. In germline, CDR1 is SGHDT, CDR2 YYEEEE. This CDR3 comprises 16 residues. The CDR3 region has the DNA TGTGCCAGCAGTACGACTAGGGCTAGCGTGGCCGAGACCCAGTACTTC. Its translation: CASSTTRASVAETQYF. Full variable domain (outside the CDR3, taken from reference TRBV5-6 and TRBJ2-5): DAGVTQSPTHLIKTRGQQVTLRCSPKSGHDTVSWYQQALGQGPQFIFQYYEEEERQRGNFPDRFSGHQFPNYSSELNVNALLLGDSALYLCASSTTRASVAETQYFGPGTRLLVL.

The J gene is TRBJ1-1, the V gene TRBV27; possibly TRBD1 for D (6 bases). Per the germline V gene, CDR1 is MNHEY and CDR2 is SMNVEV (reference sequence). V was cut by 1 base and J by 0 bases, with 9 bases left in between. The CDR3 is 15 amino acids. The CDR3 reads CASSLFGQMNTEAFF. The CDR3 region has the DNA TGTGCCAGCAGTTTATTTGGACAGATGAACACTGAAGCTTTCTTT.

A single count supports this clone. CDR3 DNA sequence: TGTGCCAGTAGTATAGGAGGGACAGGGGGCAGTACTGAAGCTTTCTTT. Translating gives CASSIGGTGGSTEAFF. The chain couples TRBV19 to TRBJ1-1; TRBD1 matches at 12 bases. CDR1 LNHDA and CDR2 SQIVND come from the germline V gene (reference sequence). Unmatched junction bases numbered 5, after V lost 1 base and J lost 5 bases. The CDR3 spans 16 residues.

This clone was counted a single time. The chain combines TRBV19 with TRBJ1-2; possible D gene TRBD1, 5 bases. Germline-derived CDR1 and CDR2 are LNHDA and SQIVND (reference sequence). This CDR3 comprises 13 residues. V was pared by 5 bases and J by 4 bases, with 11 bases between. CDR3 in DNA: TGTGCCAGTAGTCCCCCAGACAGCTATGGCTACACCTTC. Translated: CASSPPDSYGYTF.

The chain carries TRBV5-1 and TRBJ2-3; 7 nucleotides align to TRBD1. The germline V gene encodes CDR1 SGHRS and CDR2 YFSETQ. This CDR3 is 14 amino acids long. After removal of 5 bases from V and 4 bases from J, the junction contained 7 bases not matched to a gene. CDR3 amino acids: CASRTTGEADTQYF. CDR3 nucleotides: TGCGCCAGCAGAACAACAGGGGAAGCAGATACGCAGTATTTT.

This chain uses TRBV9 with TRBJ1-4; D is ambiguous. The V and J ends lost 3 bases and 1 base respectively, with 10 bases between them. The CDR3 loop spans 15 amino acids. Germline V CDR1 and CDR2: SGDLS, YYNGEE. The CDR3, as DNA: TGTGCCAGCAGCGGGAAGACGGGAACTAATGAAAAACTGTTTTTT. Translated: CASSGKTGTNEKLFF.

The genes are TRBV4-3 and TRBJ1-1; the D is unclear. The CDR3 is made up of 13 amino acids. Trimming removed 0 bases from V and 3 bases from J, with 5 bases in between. The germline V gene has CDR1 LGHNA and CDR2 YSLEER. The CDR3 bases are TGCGCCAGCAGCCAAGACAGATACACTGAAGCTTTCTTT. Protein sequence: CASSQDRYTEAFF.

This sequence joins TRBV27 and TRBJ2-3; 7 nucleotides agree with TRBD1. CDR3 length: 16 amino acids. Losses at the gene ends were 0 bases for V and 3 bases for J; bases not matched to a gene: 6. The germline CDR1 and CDR2 sequences are MNHEY and SMNVEV (reference sequence). The CDR3 is CASSLSVGGGTDTQYF. DNA for the CDR3: TGTGCCAGCAGTTTATCCGTAGGGGGCGGTACAGATACGCAGTATTTT.

The V call is TRBV7-3, the J call TRBJ1-1; D remains ambiguous. V lost 0 bases to trimming and J lost 3 bases, with 8 bases between them. From germline, CDR1 is SGHTA and CDR2 FQGTGA. The CDR3 is 14 residues long. CDR3 residues: CASSLTARDTEAFF. In nucleotides, the CDR3 is TGTGCCAGCAGCTTAACTGCCCGGGACACTGAAGCTTTCTTT.

V usage is TRBV19 and J usage is TRBJ2-3; 8 bases are shared with TRBD1. Germline V gene sequence: CDR1 LNHDA, CDR2 SQIVND (reference sequence). The CDR3 spans 15 residues. With V trimmed by 5 bases and J by 5 bases, 9 bases remained unmatched. CDR3 sequence reads: CASSGRTGFLDTQYF. The CDR3 DNA sequence: TGTGCCAGTAGTGGCCGGACAGGGTTTTTAGATACGCAGTATTTT. Full variable domain (rest looked up from reference TRBV19 and TRBJ2-3): DGGITQSPKYLFRKEGQNVTLSCEQNLNHDAMYWYRQDPGQGLRLIYYSQIVNDFQKGDIAEGYSVSREKKESFPLTVTSAQKNPTAFYLCASSGRTGFLDTQYFGPGTRLTVL.

As DNA, the CDR3 is TGTGCCAGCAGCGTAGCAGGGGCCAATGAGCAGTTCTTC. Its translation is CASSVAGANEQFF. V gene TRBV9 combines with J gene TRBJ2-1; a possible D gene is TRBD1 (6 bases). Per the germline V gene, CDR1 is SGDLS and CDR2 is YYNGEE. The V and J ends lost 0 bases and 6 bases respectively, with 7 bases between them. This CDR3 spans 13 amino acids.

The gene calls are TRBV5-4 and TRBJ1-4, with D perhaps matching TRBD1 (5 bases). Germline V gene sequence: CDR1 SGHNT, CDR2 YYREEE (reference sequence). V was shortened by 4 bases and J by 1 base, with 17 bases between the two germline ends. The CDR3 sequence is 17 residues long. In DNA, the CDR3 is TGTGCCAGCAGCCCCGGGGGGACTGGAAGAACTAATGAAAAACTGTTTTTT. It encodes CASSPGGTGRTNEKLFF.

V and J are TRBV9 and TRBJ2-3; D not certain. Germline V gene sequence: CDR1 SGDLS, CDR2 YYNGEE. Deletions cut 0 bases from V and 4 bases from J, with 6 bases between. This CDR3 has 13 residues. Here the CDR3 DNA reads TGTGCCAGCAGCGTAGCAGTGGCAGATACGCAGTATTTT. The encoded protein is CASSVAVADTQYF.

The rearrangement links TRBV25-1 to TRBJ1-2; tentative D call: TRBD1 (5 bases). The V gene lost 4 bases and the J gene lost 6 bases, with 15 bases spanning the gap. The CDR3 runs 14 residues. In germline, CDR1 is MGHDK, CDR2 SYGVNS. As DNA, the CDR3 is TGTGCCAGCAGTGGTGGTGGGGGGAAAGATGGCTACACCTTC. Amino acid sequence: CASSGGGGKDGYTF.

This rearrangement joins TRBV4-3 to TRBJ2-7; TRBD2 matches at 7 bases. This CDR3 contains 14 residues. The V gene's germline CDR1 is LGHNA and CDR2 YSLEER. V shed 0 bases and J 4 bases; nucleotides not matched to a gene: 3. As DNA, the CDR3 is TGCGCCAGCAGCCAAGATCGAGCGGGGTACGAGCAGTACTTC. This codes for CASSQDRAGYEQYF.

The chain is built from TRBV28 and TRBJ2-7; TRBD2 matches 11 bases. CDR1 and CDR2 from the germline V gene are MDHEN and SYDVKM. V shed 6 bases and J 2 bases; nucleotides not matched to a gene: 6. CDR3 length: 15 residues. The chain's CDR3 is CASSTPGLAAYEQYF. The DNA for the CDR3 is TGTGCCAGCAGCACCCCGGGACTAGCGGCCTACGAGCAGTACTTC.

This clone was counted a few times. The chain has TRBV19 and TRBJ1-1, with 7 bases lining up with TRBD1. Germline values: CDR1 LNHDA, CDR2 SQIVND (reference sequence). The ends lost 7 bases at V and 0 bases at J; junction bases unmatched: 2. The CDR3 runs 13 residues. The CDR3 reads CASKGALNTEAFF. The DNA of the CDR3 is TGTGCCAGTAAGGGGGCTCTGAACACTGAAGCTTTCTTT. Drawing the rest from reference TRBV19 and TRBJ1-1, the complete variable domain is DGGITQSPKYLFRKEGQNVTLSCEQNLNHDAMYWYRQDPGQGLRLIYYSQIVNDFQKGDIAEGYSVSREKKESFPLTVTSAQKNPTAFYLCASKGALNTEAFFGQGTRLTVV.

The gene calls are TRBV20-1 and TRBJ1-1, with no clear D. V was cut by 8 bases and J by 1 base, with 8 bases left in between. The CDR3 length is 11 residues. Germline CDR1 DFQATT, CDR2 SNEGSKA (reference sequence). The CDR3 here is CSLIRNTEAFF. The CDR3 nucleotides are TGCAGTCTAATTAGGAACACTGAAGCTTTCTTT.

The chain employs TRBV4-3 and TRBJ1-2; TRBD1 aligns across 7 bases. The CDR3 runs 15 residues. Germline CDR1 is LGHNA and CDR2 is YSLEER. V gave up 0 bases and J gave up 3 bases; unmatched junction bases: 4. The CDR3, as DNA: TGCGCCAGCAGCCAAGACAGGGGGACCTACTATGGCTACACCTTC. Encoded protein: CASSQDRGTYYGYTF.

The genes are TRBV27 and TRBJ2-3; 9 nucleotides align to TRBD2. Germline V lookup: CDR1 MNHEY, CDR2 SMNVEV (reference sequence). V lost 1 base to trimming and J lost 5 bases; unmatched junction nucleotides: 10. The CDR3 contains 17 residues. CDR3 region: CASSLLPWAGGQDTQYF. The CDR3 region has the DNA TGTGCCAGCAGTTTATTGCCCTGGGCGGGGGGGCAAGATACGCAGTATTTT.

This chain links TRBV19 with TRBJ1-4; the match to TRBD1 covers 7 bases. This CDR3 is 15 amino acids long. V dropped 5 bases and J dropped 6; count of bases not matched to a gene: 9. CDR1 is LNHDA, CDR2 SQIVND, per germline (reference sequence). CDR3 region: CASSDGGGGDEKLFF. CDR3 nucleotide sequence: TGTGCCAGTAGTGACGGAGGGGGCGGGGATGAAAAACTGTTTTTT.

This clone was seen many times. CDR3 loop: CASSEPSFSGANVLTF. CDR3 nucleotides: TGCGCCAGCAGTGAGCCTTCTTTCTCTGGGGCCAACGTCCTGACTTTC. This chain joins TRBV10-2 and TRBJ2-6; the D is unclear. Germline lookup yields CDR1 WSHSY and CDR2 SAAADI. V was trimmed by 2 bases and J by 0 bases, leaving 8 bases between them. This CDR3 is built from 16 residues.